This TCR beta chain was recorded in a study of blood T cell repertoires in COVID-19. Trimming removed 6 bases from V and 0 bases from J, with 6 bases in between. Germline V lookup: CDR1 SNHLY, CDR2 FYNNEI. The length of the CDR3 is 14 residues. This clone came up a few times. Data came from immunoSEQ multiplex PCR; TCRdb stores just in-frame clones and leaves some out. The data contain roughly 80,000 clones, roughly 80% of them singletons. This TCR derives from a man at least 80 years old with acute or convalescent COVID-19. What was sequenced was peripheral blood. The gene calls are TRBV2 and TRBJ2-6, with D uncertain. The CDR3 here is CASRRSSGANVLTF. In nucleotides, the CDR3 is TGTGCCAGCAGGCGTAGCTCTGGGGCCAACGTCCTGACTTTC.